This T cell receptor beta chain is from a study of CD8+ T cells in alopecia areata. General study findings and limits: For lesional scalp, especially alopecia totalis/universalis, clonality was higher than in normal scalp.

From germline, CDR1 is KGHSH and CDR2 LQKENI. V was cut by 0 bases and J by 4 bases, with 15 bases left in between. CDR3 length equals 16 residues. Turning to this clone: The antigen is not known.

Once RNA had been extracted, it was reverse transcribed into cDNA to act as the sequencing template. TCRdb keeps only in-frame clones here, not all; method: immunoSEQ multiplex PCR. The sample records 45,000 to 60,000 clones, approximately 96% being singletons. The researchers isolated CD4+ and CD8+ T cells from PBMCs by sorting. This clonotype was obtained from a human donor with alopecia areata. The V and J genes are TRBV18 and TRBJ1-1; D not resolved. The starting material was CD8+ T cells sorted from blood, obtained at week 0. The CDR3 region is CASSPPATAWGTEAFF. CDR3 nucleotide sequence: TGTGCCAGCTCACCACCGGCAACTGCCTGGGGCACTGAAGCTTTCTTT.